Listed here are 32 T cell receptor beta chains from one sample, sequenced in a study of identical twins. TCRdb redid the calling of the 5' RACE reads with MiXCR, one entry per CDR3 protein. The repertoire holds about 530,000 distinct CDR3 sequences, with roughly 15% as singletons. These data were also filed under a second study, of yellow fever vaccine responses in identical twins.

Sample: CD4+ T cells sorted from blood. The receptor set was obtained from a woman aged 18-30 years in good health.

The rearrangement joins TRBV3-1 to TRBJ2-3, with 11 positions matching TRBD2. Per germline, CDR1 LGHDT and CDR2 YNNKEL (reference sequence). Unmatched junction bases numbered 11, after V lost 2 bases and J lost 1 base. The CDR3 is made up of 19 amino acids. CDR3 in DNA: TGTGCCAGCAGCCAAAAAACTAGCGGGGGCCCAACACGCACAGATACGCAGTATTTT. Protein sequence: CASSQKTSGGPTRTDTQYF.

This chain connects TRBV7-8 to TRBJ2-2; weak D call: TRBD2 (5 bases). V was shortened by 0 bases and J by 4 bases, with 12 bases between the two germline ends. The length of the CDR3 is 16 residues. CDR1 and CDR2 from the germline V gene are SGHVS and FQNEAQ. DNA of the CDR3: TGTGCCAGCAGCTTAGCTGAGGGCCGTACCACCGGGGAGCTGTTTTTT. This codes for CASSLAEGRTTGELFF.

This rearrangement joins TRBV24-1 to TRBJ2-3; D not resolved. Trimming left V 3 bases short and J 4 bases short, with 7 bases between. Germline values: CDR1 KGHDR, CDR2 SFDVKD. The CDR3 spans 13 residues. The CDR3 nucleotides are TGTGCCACCAGTGATCCCATTCCAGATACGCAGTATTTT. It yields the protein CATSDPIPDTQYF.

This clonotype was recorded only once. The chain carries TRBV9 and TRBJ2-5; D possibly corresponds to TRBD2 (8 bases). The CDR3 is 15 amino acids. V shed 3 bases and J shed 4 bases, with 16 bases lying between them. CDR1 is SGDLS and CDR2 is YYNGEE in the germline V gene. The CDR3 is CASSEGAGGGETQYF. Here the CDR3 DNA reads TGTGCCAGCAGCGAGGGGGCGGGAGGAGGAGAGACCCAGTACTTC.

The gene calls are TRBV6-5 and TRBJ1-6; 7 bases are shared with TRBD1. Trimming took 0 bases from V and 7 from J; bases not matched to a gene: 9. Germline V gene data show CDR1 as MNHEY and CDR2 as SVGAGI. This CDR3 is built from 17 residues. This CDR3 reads CASSYSISRGDNSPLHF. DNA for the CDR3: TGTGCCAGCAGTTACTCGATTTCCAGGGGGGACAATTCACCCCTCCACTTT.

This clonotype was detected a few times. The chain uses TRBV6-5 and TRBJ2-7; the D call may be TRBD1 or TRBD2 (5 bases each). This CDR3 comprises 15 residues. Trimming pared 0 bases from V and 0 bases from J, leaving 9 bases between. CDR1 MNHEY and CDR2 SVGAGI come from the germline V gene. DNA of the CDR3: TGTGCCAGCAGTTACTCCAGGGAGAGCTCCTACGAGCAGTACTTC. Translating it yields CASSYSRESSYEQYF.

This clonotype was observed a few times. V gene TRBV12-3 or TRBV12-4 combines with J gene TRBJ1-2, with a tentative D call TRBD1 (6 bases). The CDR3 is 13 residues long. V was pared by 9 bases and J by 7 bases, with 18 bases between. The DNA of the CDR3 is TGTGCCAGTAAAGGTTACAGGGCGGTTGGCTACACCTTC. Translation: CASKGYRAVGYTF.

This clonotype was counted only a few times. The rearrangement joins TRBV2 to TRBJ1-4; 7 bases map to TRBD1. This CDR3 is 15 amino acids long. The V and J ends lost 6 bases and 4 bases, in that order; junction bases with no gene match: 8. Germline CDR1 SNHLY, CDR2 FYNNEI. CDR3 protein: CASRSLGQYNEKLFF. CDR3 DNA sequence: TGTGCCAGCAGATCCCTGGGACAGTATAATGAAAAACTGTTTTTT.

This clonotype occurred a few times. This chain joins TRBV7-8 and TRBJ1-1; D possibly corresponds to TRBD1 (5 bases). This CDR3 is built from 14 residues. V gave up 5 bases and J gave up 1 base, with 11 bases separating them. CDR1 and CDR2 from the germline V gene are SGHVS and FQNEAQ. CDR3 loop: CASSRLGANTEAFF. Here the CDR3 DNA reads TGTGCCAGCAGCCGCTTAGGGGCGAACACTGAAGCTTTCTTT.

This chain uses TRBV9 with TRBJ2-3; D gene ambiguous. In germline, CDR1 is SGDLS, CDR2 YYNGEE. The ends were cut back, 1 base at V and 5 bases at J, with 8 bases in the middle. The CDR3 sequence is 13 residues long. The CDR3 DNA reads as TGTGCCAGCAGCGTACTCTTGGGAGATACGCAGTATTTT. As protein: CASSVLLGDTQYF.

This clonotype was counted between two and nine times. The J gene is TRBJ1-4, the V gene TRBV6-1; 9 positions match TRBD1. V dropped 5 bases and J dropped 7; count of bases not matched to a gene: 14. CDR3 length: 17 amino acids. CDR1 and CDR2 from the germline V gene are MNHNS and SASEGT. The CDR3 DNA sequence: TGTGCCAGCAGTAGGGACAGGGTTCACGCCGTTGGTGAAAAACTGTTTTTT. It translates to CASSRDRVHAVGEKLFF.

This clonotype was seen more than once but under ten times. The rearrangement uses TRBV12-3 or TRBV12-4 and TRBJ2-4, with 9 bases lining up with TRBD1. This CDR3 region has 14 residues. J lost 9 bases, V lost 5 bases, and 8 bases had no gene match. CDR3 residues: CASSLQGAVAIQYF. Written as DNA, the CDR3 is TGTGCCAGCAGTCTACAGGGGGCTGTAGCCATTCAGTACTTC.

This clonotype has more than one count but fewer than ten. CDR3 DNA sequence: TGTGCCAGCAGCCAAGGATCGAGTGAGCAGTTCTTC. Its translation: CASSQGSSEQFF. The chain uses TRBV3-1 and TRBJ2-1, with D uncertain. Germline V gene lookup returns CDR1 LGHDT and CDR2 YNNKEL (reference sequence). CDR3 length: 12 residues. Trimming left V 1 base short and J 9 bases short, with 7 bases between.

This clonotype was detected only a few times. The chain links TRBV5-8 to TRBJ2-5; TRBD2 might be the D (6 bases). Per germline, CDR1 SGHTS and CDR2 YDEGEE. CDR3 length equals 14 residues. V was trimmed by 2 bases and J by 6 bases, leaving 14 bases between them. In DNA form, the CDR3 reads TGTGCCAGCAGCTTCACTAGCATTGAGAAGACCCAGTACTTC. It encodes CASSFTSIEKTQYF.

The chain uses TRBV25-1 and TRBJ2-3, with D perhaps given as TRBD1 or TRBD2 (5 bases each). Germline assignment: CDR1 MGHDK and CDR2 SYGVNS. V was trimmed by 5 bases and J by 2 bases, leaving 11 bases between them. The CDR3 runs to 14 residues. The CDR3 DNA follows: TGTGCCAGCAGTCCGGGACGGTACACAGATACGCAGTATTTT. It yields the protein CASSPGRYTDTQYF.

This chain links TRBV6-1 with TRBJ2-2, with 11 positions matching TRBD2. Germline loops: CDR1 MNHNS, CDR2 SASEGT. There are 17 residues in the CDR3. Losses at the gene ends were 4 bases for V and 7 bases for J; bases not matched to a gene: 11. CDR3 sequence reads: CASSAEVLAGVVGELFF. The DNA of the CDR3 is TGTGCCAGCAGTGCAGAGGTACTAGCGGGAGTGGTCGGGGAGCTGTTTTTT.

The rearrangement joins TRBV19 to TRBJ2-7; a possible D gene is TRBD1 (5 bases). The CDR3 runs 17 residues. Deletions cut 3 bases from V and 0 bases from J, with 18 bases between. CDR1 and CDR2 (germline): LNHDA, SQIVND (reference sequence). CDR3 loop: CASSISGIVGASYEQYF. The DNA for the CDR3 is TGTGCCAGTAGTATTAGTGGTATCGTTGGGGCCTCCTACGAGCAGTACTTC.

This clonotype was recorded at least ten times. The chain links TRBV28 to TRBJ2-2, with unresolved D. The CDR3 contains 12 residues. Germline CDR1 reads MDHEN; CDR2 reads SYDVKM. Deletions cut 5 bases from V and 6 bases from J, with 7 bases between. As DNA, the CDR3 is TGTGCCAGCAGTCCCCCGTCCGGGGAGCTGTTTTTT. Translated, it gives CASSPPSGELFF.

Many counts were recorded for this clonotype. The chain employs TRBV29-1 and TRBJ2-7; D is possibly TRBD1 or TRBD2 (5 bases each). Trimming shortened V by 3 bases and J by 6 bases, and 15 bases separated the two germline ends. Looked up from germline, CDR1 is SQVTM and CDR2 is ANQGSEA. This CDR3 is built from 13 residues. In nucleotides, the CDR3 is TGCAGCGTTGATGGTTGGGGGAATAGCGAGCAGTACTTC. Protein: CSVDGWGNSEQYF.

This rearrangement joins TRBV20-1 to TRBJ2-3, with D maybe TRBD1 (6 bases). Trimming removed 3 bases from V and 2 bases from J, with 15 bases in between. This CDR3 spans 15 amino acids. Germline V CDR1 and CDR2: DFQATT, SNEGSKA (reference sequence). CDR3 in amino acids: CSASEVTGFTDTQYF. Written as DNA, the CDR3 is TGCAGTGCTAGCGAAGTTACAGGGTTCACAGATACGCAGTATTTT.

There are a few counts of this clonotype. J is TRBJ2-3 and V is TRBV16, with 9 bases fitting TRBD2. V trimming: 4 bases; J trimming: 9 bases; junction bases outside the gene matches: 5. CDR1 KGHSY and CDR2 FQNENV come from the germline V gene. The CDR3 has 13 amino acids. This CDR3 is CASSPRLAETQYF. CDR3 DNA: TGTGCCAGCAGCCCGCGACTAGCGGAAACGCAGTATTTT.

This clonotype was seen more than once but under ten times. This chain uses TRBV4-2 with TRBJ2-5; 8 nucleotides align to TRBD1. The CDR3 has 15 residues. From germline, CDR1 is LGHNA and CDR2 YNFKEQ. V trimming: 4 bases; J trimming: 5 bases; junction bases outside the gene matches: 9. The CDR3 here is CASSPRTGSLETQYF. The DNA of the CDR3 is TGTGCCAGCAGCCCAAGGACAGGGTCGTTGGAGACCCAGTACTTC.

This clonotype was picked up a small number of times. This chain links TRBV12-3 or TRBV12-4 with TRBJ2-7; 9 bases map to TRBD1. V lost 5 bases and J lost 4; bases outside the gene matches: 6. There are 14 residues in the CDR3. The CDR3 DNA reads TGTGCCAGCAGTGGGGACAGGGTAAGGTACGAGCAGTACTTC. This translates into CASSGDRVRYEQYF.

CDR3 nucleotides: TGTGCCAGCCGTCAGGGATATACGCAGTATTTT. Residues: CASRQGYTQYF. The chain recombines TRBV6-5 with TRBJ2-3; maybe TRBD1 (5 bases). V lost 8 bases and J lost 7, with 10 bases in between. Germline-derived CDR1 and CDR2 are MNHEY and SVGAGI. The CDR3 runs to 11 residues.

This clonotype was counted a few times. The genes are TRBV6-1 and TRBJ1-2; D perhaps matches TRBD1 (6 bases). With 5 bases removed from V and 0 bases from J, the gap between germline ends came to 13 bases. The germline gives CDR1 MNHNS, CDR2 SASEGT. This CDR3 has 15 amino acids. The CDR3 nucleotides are TGTGCCAGCAGTCAAGGACAGCGAGCTAACTATGGCTACACCTTC. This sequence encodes CASSQGQRANYGYTF.

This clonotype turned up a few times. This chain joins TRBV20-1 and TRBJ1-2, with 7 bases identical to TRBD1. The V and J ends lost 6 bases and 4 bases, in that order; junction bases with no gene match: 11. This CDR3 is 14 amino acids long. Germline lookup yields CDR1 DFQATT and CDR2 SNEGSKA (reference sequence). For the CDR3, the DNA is TGCAGTGCCACCGAAGGGACAGAACTCTATGGCTACACCTTC. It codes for CSATEGTELYGYTF.

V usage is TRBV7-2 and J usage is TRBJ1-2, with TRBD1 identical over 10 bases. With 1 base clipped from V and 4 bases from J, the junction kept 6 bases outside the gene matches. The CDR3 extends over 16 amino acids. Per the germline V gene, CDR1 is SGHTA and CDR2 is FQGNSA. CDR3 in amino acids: CASSLGGTGEPYGYTF. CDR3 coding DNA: TGTGCCAGCAGCTTAGGGGGGACAGGGGAACCCTATGGCTACACCTTC. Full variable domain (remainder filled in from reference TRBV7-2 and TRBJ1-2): GAGVSQSPSNKVTEKGKDVELRCDPISGHTALYWYRQSLGQGLEFLIYFQGNSAPDKSGLPSDRFSAERTGGSVSTLTIQRTQQEDSAVYLCASSLGGTGEPYGYTFGSGTRLTVV.

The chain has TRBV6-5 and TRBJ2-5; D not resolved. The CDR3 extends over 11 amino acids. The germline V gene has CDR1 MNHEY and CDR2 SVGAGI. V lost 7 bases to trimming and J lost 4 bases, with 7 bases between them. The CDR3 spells CASMAAETQYF. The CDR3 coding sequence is TGTGCCAGCATGGCCGCAGAGACCCAGTACTTC.

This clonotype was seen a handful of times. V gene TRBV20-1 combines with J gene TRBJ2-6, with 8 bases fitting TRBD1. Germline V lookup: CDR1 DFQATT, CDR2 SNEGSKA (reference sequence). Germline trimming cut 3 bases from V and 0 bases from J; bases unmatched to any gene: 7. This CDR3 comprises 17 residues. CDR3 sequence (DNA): TGCAGTGCTAGGGAGGCAGGGGGCTACTCTGGGGCCAACGTCCTGACTTTC. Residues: CSAREAGGYSGANVLTF.

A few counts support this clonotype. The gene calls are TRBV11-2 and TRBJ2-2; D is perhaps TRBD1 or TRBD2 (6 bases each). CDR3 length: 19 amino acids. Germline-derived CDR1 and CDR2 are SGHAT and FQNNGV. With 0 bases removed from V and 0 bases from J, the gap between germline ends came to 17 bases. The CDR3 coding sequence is TGTGCCAGCAGCTTAGAACCCCGTGAGGGGGGTTCGAACACCGGGGAGCTGTTTTTT. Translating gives CASSLEPREGGSNTGELFF.

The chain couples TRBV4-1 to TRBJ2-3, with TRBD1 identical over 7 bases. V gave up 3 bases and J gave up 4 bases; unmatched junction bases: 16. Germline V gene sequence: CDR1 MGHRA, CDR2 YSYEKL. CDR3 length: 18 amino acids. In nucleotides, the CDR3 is TGCGCCAGCAGCCACACCCCCAAGGCACAGGGGACCGCAGATACGCAGTATTTT. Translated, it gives CASSHTPKAQGTADTQYF.

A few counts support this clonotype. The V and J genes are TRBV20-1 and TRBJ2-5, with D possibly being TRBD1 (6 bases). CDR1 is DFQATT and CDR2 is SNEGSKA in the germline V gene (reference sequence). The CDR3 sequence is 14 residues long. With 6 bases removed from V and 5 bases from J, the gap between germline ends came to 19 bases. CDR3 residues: CSAPGLGGRETQYF. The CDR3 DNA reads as TGCAGTGCACCCGGATTAGGGGGAAGGGAGACCCAGTACTTC.